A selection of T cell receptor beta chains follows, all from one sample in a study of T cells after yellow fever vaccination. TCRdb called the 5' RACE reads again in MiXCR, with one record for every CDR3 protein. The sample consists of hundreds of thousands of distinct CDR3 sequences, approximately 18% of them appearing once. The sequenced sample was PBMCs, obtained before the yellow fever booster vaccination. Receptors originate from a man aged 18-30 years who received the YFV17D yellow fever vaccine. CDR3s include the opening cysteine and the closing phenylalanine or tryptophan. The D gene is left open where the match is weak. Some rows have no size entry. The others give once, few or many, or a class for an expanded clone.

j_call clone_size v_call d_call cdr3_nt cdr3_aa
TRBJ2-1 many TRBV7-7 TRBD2 TGTGCCAGCAGCTCCGGGACTAGCGGGGGCAATGAGCAGTTCTTC CASSSGTSGGNEQFF
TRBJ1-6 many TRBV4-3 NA TGCGCCAGCAGCCAAGACTATTCACCCCTCCACTTT CASSQDYSPLHF
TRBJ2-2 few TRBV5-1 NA TGCGCCAGCAGCTCGGGCCCGGGAGAAGGCACCGGGGAGCTGTTTTTT CASSSGPGEGTGELFF
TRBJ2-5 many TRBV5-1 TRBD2 TGCGCCAGCAGCTTGGGAAGCGGGGGTATACAAGAGACCCAGTACTTC CASSLGSGGIQETQYF
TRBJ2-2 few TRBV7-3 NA TGTGCCAGCAGCCCTGACAGGAGACAGAACACCGGGGAGCTGTTTTTT CASSPDRRQNTGELFF
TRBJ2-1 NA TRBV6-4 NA TGTGCCAGCAGCGACAGGCGGGGAAATGAGCAGTTCTTC CASSDRRGNEQFF
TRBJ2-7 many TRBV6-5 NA TGTGCCAGCAGGAGACAGCACCTCTCGTACGAGCAGTACTTC CASRRQHLSYEQYF
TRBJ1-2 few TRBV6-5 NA TGTGCCAGCAGGCCCCGGCCTCCTTCCGATGGCTACACCTTC CASRPRPPSDGYTF
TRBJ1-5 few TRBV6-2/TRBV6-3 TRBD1 TGTGCCAGCAGCCCGGGACAGGGACCCCGCTATAGCAATCAGCCCCAGCATTTT CASSPGQGPRYSNQPQHF
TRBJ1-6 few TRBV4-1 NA TGCGCCAGCAGCCAACGGCAGAGGAATTCACCCCTCCACTTT CASSQRQRNSPLHF
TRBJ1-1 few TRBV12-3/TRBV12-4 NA TGTGCCAGCAGCCCCAAAGGGGTGCGCACTGAAGCTTTCTTT CASSPKGVRTEAFF
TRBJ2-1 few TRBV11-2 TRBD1 TGTGCCAGCAGCTTACGGACCGGGACAGGAAATGAGCAGTTCTTC CASSLRTGTGNEQFF
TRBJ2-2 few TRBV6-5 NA TGTGCCAGCAGTTACCCCCAGGGTATGGGTACCGGGGAGCTGTTTTTT CASSYPQGMGTGELFF
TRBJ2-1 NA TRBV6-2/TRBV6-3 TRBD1 TGTGCCAGCAGTTGTTTAACTAGGGACAGCTACAATGAGCAGTTCTTC CASSCLTRDSYNEQFF
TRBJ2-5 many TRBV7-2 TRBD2 TGTGCCAGCAGCCAAAATAGCGGGAAAGAGACCCAGTACTTC CASSQNSGKETQYF
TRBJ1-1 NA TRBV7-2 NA TGTGCCAGCAGCGATACAGGGTGGGGCACTGAAGCTTTCTTT CASSDTGWGTEAFF
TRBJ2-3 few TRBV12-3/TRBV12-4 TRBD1 TGTGCCAGCAGTTCCTCCCGGGACAGGTGGACAGATACGCAGTATTTT CASSSSRDRWTDTQYF
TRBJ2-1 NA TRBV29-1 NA TGCAGCGTTCTGGTTCGAGGGAGTGAGCAGTTCTTC CSVLVRGSEQFF
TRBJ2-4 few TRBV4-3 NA TGCGCCAGCAGCCAAGACGGCAACAAAAACATTCAGTACTTC CASSQDGNKNIQYF
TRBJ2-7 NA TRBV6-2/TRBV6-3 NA TGTGCCAGCAGTTACTCGAGAAGGGGAGCTGACTACGAGCAGTACTTC CASSYSRRGADYEQYF
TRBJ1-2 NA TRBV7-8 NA TGTGCCAGCAGTAACGGACGAACCTACACCTTC CASSNGRTYTF
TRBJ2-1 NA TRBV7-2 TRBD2 TGTGCCAGCAGCGAGGGCACTAGCGGGGGGTCCTACAATGAGCAGTTCTTC CASSEGTSGGSYNEQFF
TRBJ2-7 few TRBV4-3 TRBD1 TGCGCCAGCAGCCCCCTCGGGACAGGGCACTACGAGCAGTACTTC CASSPLGTGHYEQYF
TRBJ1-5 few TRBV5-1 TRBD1 TGCGCCAGCAGCGCTACAGGGGCTCAGCCCCAGCATTTT CASSATGAQPQHF
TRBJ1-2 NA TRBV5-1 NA TGCGCCAGCAGCTTGCTTCCGGGACAACAGGGTTACTACACCTTC CASSLLPGQQGYYTF
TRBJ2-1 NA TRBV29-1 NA TGCAGCGTTGAAGACAGGGAGGATGAGCAGTTCTTC CSVEDREDEQFF
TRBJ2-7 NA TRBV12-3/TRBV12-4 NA TGTGCCAGCACCCCGGACCGCAGCTCCTACGAGCAGTACTTC CASTPDRSSYEQYF
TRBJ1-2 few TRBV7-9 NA TGTGCCAGCAGCTTACGTACAGGGTCTAACTATGGCTACACCTTC CASSLRTGSNYGYTF
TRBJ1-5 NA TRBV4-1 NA TGCGCCAGCAGCCAAGGAATAGGTAGCAATCAGCCCCAGCATTTT CASSQGIGSNQPQHF
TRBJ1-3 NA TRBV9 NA TGTGCCAGCAGCACTTACCAGGGGAACACCATATATTTT CASSTYQGNTIYF
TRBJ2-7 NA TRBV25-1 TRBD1 TGTGCCAGCAGTGATTCCAGGGGGTCCTACGAGCAGTACTTC CASSDSRGSYEQYF
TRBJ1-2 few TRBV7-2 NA TGTGCCAGCAGCTTGAGGGACACCCAAGGTGGCTACACCTTC CASSLRDTQGGYTF
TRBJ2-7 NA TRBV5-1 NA TGCGCCAGCAGCTACCAAAGCCCGACAGCCCAGTACTTC CASSYQSPTAQYF
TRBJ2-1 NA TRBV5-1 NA TGCGCCAGCAGTAGCAATACCGATGAGCAGTTCTTC CASSSNTDEQFF
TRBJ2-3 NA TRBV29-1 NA TGCAGCGTTGAGGCCAGAGACACAGATACGCAGTATTTT CSVEARDTDTQYF
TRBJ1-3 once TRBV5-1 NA TGCGCCAGCAGCCCCAGGAACCCTGGAAACACCATATATTTT CASSPRNPGNTIYF
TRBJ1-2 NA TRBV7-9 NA TGTGCCAGCAGCTTAGGTGGGCCGACCATTGATGGCTACACCTTC CASSLGGPTIDGYTF
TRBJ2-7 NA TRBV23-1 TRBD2 TGCGCCAGCAGTCACGGGGGGGAGCACTACGAGCAGTACTTC CASSHGGEHYEQYF
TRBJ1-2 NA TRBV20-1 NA TGCAGTGCCCCGGCAGCGTTTATATTGGGCTACAACTTC CSAPAAFILGYNF
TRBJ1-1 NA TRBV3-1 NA TGTGCCAGCAGCCAATACGCCGGGACGGCTGTGGGCACTGAAGCTTTCTTT CASSQYAGTAVGTEAFF
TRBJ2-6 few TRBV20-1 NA TGCAGTGCTAGCCCAGGGGCCAACGTCCTGACTTTC CSASPGANVLTF
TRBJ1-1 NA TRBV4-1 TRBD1 TGCGCCAGCAGCCAAGGACAGGGGACGAACACTGAAGCTTTCTTT CASSQGQGTNTEAFF
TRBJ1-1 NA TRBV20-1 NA TGCAGTGCTAGAGACGGGTTGAAGAACACTGAAGCTTTCTTT CSARDGLKNTEAFF
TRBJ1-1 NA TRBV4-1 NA TGCGCCAGCAGCCAAGATTCCCACGTGAACACTGAAGCTTTCTTT CASSQDSHVNTEAFF
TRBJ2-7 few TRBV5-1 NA TGCGCCAGCAGCCCCAACTTGGGGGGCTACGAGCAGTACTTC CASSPNLGGYEQYF
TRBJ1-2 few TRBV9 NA TGTGCCAGCAGCACACCAGGGGAAGGGATAGATGGCTACACCTTC CASSTPGEGIDGYTF
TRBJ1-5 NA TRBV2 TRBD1 TGTGCCAGCACAAGACAGGGGGAGGATCAGCCCCAGCATTTT CASTRQGEDQPQHF
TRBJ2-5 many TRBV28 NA TGTGCCAGCAGCTTCGGCGGGGAGGAGACCCAGTACTTC CASSFGGEETQYF
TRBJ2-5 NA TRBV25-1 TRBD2 TGTGCCACCGTCGGGACTAGCGGGAGCCAGTACTTC CATVGTSGSQYF